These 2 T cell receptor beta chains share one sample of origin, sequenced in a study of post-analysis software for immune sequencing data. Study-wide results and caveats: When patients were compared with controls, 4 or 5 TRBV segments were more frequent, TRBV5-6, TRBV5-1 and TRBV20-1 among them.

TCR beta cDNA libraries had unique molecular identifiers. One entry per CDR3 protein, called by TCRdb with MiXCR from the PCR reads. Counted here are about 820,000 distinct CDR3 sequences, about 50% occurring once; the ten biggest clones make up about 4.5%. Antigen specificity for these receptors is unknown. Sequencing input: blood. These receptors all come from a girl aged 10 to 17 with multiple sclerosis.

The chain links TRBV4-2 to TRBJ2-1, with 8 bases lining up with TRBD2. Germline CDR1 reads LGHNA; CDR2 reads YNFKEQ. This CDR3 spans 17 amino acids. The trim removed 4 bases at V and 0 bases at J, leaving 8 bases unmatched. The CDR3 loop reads CASSRETTSGSYNEQFF. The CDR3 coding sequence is TGTGCCAGCAGCCGTGAAACTACTAGCGGCTCCTACAATGAGCAGTTCTTC.

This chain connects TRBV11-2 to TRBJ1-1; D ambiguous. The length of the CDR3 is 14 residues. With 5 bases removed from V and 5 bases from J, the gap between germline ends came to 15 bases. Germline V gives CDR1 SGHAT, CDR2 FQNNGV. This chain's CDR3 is CASSPRPQQTEAFF. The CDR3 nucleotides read TGTGCCAGCAGCCCTCGACCGCAGCAGACTGAAGCTTTCTTT.